The source of this T cell receptor (beta chain) is a study of T cell responses to AZD1222 COVID-19 vaccine. Sequencing used immunoSEQ multiplex PCR; TCRdb keeps in-frame clones, though not all of them. The sample has some 180,000 clones, roughly nine tenths seen once; the top ten hold around 1%. Sequenced material: peripheral blood, taken 28 days after the second AZD1222 dose. This TCR derives from an adult who received the AZD1222 COVID-19 vaccine.

DNA of the CDR3: TGTGCCAGCAGTTACCTAGGACAGGGGGAGGGCTACACCTTC. Translating it yields CASSYLGQGEGYTF. The genes are TRBV6-5 and TRBJ1-2; TRBD1 matches at 10 bases. CDR1 and CDR2 (germline): MNHEY, SVGAGI. There are 14 residues in the CDR3. With 2 bases clipped from V and 8 bases from J, the junction kept 5 bases outside the gene matches.